The entry below describes one TCR beta chain. Its target is unknown. This sample was taken from a study of cytomegalovirus exposure and HLA in healthy donors. Overall study context: From about 170 million T cells, an earlier analysis saw roughly 100 million unique TCR beta sequences. As released early, the data held around 80 million unique TCRs from HLA-typed donors. Study-level results: Analysis was carried out at a later point, and it linked a missense DCLRE1C variant to TCR beta V- and J-gene trimming.

This PCR relied on a set of 60 Vbeta primers and 13 Jbeta primers. The repertoire was sequenced with immunoSEQ multiplex PCR; TCRdb's copy has only in-frame clones and lacks some. The sample includes about 160,000 clones, 79% seen only once; the top ten take around 6.5%. Between the trimmed V and J ends, which lost 0 bases and 2 bases, there was a span of 11 bases. The CDR3 totals 15 residues. Germline CDR1 MDHEN, CDR2 SYDVKM. This TCR derives from a man in his fifties or sixties in good health and CMV-seropositive. The chain employs TRBV28 and TRBJ2-7; a weak D match, TRBD2 (5 bases). Sequencing was done on a sample of PBMCs. The CDR3 sequence is CASSLWSGVTYEQYF. DNA of the CDR3: TGTGCCAGCAGTTTATGGAGCGGAGTAACCTACGAGCAGTACTTC. The complete variable domain, with remaining parts taken from reference TRBV28 and TRBJ2-7, reads DVKVTQSSRYLVKRTGEKVFLECVQDMDHENMFWYRQDPGLGLRLIYFSYDVKMKEKGDIPEGYSVSREKKERFSLILESASTNQTSMYLCASSLWSGVTYEQYFGPGTRLTVT.